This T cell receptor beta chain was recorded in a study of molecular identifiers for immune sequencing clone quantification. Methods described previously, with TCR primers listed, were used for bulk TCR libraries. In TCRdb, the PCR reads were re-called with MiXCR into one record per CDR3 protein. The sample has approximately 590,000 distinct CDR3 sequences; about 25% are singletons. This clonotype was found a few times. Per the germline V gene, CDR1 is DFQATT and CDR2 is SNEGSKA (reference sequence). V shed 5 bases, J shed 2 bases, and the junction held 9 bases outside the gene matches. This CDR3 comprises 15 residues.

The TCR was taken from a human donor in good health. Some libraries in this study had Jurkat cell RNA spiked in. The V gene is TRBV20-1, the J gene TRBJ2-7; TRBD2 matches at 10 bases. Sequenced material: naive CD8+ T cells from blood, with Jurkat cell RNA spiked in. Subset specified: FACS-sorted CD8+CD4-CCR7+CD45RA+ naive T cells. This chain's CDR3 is CSAPPRTSGTYEQYF. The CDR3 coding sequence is TGCAGTGCTCCTCCCCGGACTAGCGGAACCTACGAGCAGTACTTC.